This TCR beta chain was recovered during a study of blood T cell repertoires in COVID-19. Method: immunoSEQ multiplex PCR; TCRdb's copy keeps in-frame clones and lacks some. The sample records 90,000 to 100,000 clones, 65% to 85% being singletons. The V and J ends lost 4 bases and 5 bases, in that order; junction bases with no gene match: 7. The germline V gene encodes CDR1 KGHDR and CDR2 SFDVKD. The CDR3 runs to 15 residues. Sequencing used peripheral blood. This sequence joins TRBV24-1 and TRBJ2-5; 9 bases map to TRBD2. The TCR was taken from an elderly woman with acute or convalescent COVID-19. CDR3: CATSEGAGGPETQYF. CDR3 DNA: TGTGCCACCAGTGAAGGGGCGGGGGGGCCGGAGACCCAGTACTTC.